These 2 T cell receptor beta chains came from one sample sequenced in a study of blood T cell repertoires in COVID-19. Sequenced by immunoSEQ multiplex PCR; TCRdb stores in-frame clones only, minus some. The table records a few hundred thousand clones, approximately 86% of them present only once. Specimen: peripheral blood. The source of these receptors is a woman aged 25 to 39 who had recovered from COVID-19.

The chain couples TRBV2 to TRBJ2-7; a weak D match, TRBD1 (5 bases). This CDR3 is 13 amino acids long. V shed 6 bases and J shed 1 base, with 10 bases lying between them. Per the germline V gene, CDR1 is SNHLY and CDR2 is FYNNEI. CDR3 nucleotides: TGTGCCAGCAGGGAAACAGGATCCTACGAGCAGTACTTC. The encoded protein is CASRETGSYEQYF.

The V and J genes are TRBV30 and TRBJ2-7; 8 nucleotides line up with TRBD2. This CDR3 is 14 amino acids long. Germline CDR1 reads GTSNPN; CDR2 reads SVGIG (reference sequence). With V trimmed by 0 bases and J by 2 bases, 3 bases remained unmatched. The CDR3 sequence is CAWSVVAGTYEQYF. CDR3 nucleotide sequence: TGTGCCTGGAGTGTGGTAGCGGGGACCTACGAGCAGTACTTC.